The 23 T cell receptor beta chains presented below share a single source sample, sequenced in a study of T cell responses to AZD1222 COVID-19 vaccine listed by TCRdb under 2021. Libraries were made using the immunoSEQ multiplex PCR assay. TCRdb limited this immuneACCESS table to in-frame rearrangements with V and J called. A share of clones is missing; checked studies link under half to unresolved V genes, and the rest is unexplained. The sample contains 150,000 to 200,000 clones, roughly 92% of them found a single time. Jointly, the top ten make up about 2.5% of the sample. This sample's time point label indicates: baseline before first vaccination. The sample here was peripheral blood, taken on day 0 of AZD1222 vaccination. The receptors were gathered from an adult in good health.

This rearrangement joins TRBV15 to TRBJ1-5, with 7 bases identical to TRBD1. After removal of 0 bases from V and 6 bases from J, the junction contained 5 bases not matched to a gene. This CDR3 contains 15 residues. CDR1 and CDR2 (germline): LNHNV, YYDKDF (reference sequence). The CDR3 sequence: CATSRETGLVQPQHF. Written as DNA, the CDR3 is TGTGCCACCAGCAGAGAGACAGGGCTGGTTCAGCCCCAGCATTTT.

The rearrangement links TRBV5-1 to TRBJ2-3; perhaps TRBD1 as D (7 bases). The germline CDR1 and CDR2 sequences are SGHRS and YFSETQ. With 7 bases removed from V and 5 bases from J, the gap between germline ends came to 17 bases. The CDR3 extends over 14 amino acids. CDR3 region: CASQKEGAGDTQYF. As DNA, the CDR3 is TGCGCCAGCCAGAAGGAGGGGGCCGGAGATACGCAGTATTTT.

The chain couples TRBV28 to TRBJ1-2, with D unresolved. V was cut by 2 bases and J by 5 bases, with 9 bases left in between. The CDR3 is 13 residues long. The germline CDR1 and CDR2 sequences are MDHEN and SYDVKM. The CDR3 sequence: CASSLGSRYGYTF. CDR3 sequence (DNA): TGTGCCAGCAGTTTAGGCAGTAGATATGGCTACACCTTC.

The CDR3 bases are TGTGCCAGCAGCCCCCGCGGGCCCTACGAGCAGTACTTC. Translation: CASSPRGPYEQYF. The J gene is TRBJ2-7, the V gene TRBV5-6, with D perhaps matching TRBD2 (5 bases). This CDR3 contains 13 residues. Germline loops: CDR1 SGHDT, CDR2 YYEEEE. V lost 4 bases and J lost 2, with 10 bases in between.

The chain combines TRBV7-6 with TRBJ2-7; D not certain. This CDR3 has 13 residues. V was clipped by 4 bases and J by 3 bases, with 10 bases between them. CDR1 is SGHVS, CDR2 FNYEAQ, per germline. The CDR3 DNA follows: TGTGCCAGCAGCTCAGGATTACTCTACGAGCAGTACTTC. Translation: CASSSGLLYEQYF.

The V call is TRBV25-1, the J call TRBJ2-4; unclear D gene. V was pared by 1 base and J by 10 bases, with 11 bases between. Germline loops: CDR1 MGHDK, CDR2 SYGVNS. The CDR3 extends over 13 amino acids. The CDR3 nucleotides read TGTGCCAGCAGTGAATCCCTGATGTCAATTCAGTACTTC. Translated: CASSESLMSIQYF.

The J gene is TRBJ2-3, the V gene TRBV9; 11 bases line up with TRBD2. Germline-derived CDR1 and CDR2 are SGDLS and YYNGEE. Losses at the gene ends were 3 bases for V and 1 base for J; bases not matched to a gene: 1. The CDR3 runs 15 residues. This CDR3 reads CASSAGLAGTDTQYF. CDR3 bases: TGTGCCAGCAGCGCGGGACTAGCGGGCACAGATACGCAGTATTTT.

The chain employs TRBV5-4 and TRBJ1-2; a weak D match, TRBD1 (5 bases). CDR3 size: 15 residues. The V and J ends lost 1 base and 2 bases respectively, with 12 bases between them. Germline CDR1 SGHNT, CDR2 YYREEE (reference sequence). The CDR3 region is CASSLPSTGNYGYTF. In DNA form, the CDR3 reads TGTGCCAGCAGCTTGCCCAGTACAGGAAACTATGGCTACACCTTC. Filled out from reference TRBV5-4 and TRBJ1-2, the complete variable domain reads ETGVTQSPTHLIKTRGQQVTLRCSSQSGHNTVSWYQQALGQGPQFIFQYYREEENGRGNFPPRFSGLQFPNYSSELNVNALELDDSALYLCASSLPSTGNYGYTFGSGTRLTVV.

V is TRBV3-1 (or the pseudogene TRBV3-2) and J is TRBJ2-2, with D perhaps TRBD1 or TRBD2 (5 bases each). The germline gives CDR1 LGHDT, CDR2 YNNKEL (reference sequence). The CDR3 spans 14 residues. The V end was cut by 8 bases, the J end by 0 bases, with 10 bases between. The CDR3 reads CASLGVANTGELFF. CDR3 in DNA: TGTGCCAGCTTGGGGGTCGCGAACACCGGGGAGCTGTTTTTT.

On this clone: Its ends do not fully match the called genes, so a read error is possible. V is TRBV30 and J is TRBJ1-5; a weak D match, TRBD1 (6 bases). The CDR3 spans 13 residues. Germline V CDR1 and CDR2: GTSNPN, SVGIG (reference sequence). The CDR3 is CPLRGNSNQPQHF. CDR3 coding DNA: TGCCCGCTCAGGGGAAATAGCAATCAGCCCCAGCATTTT.

This chain links TRBV27 with TRBJ1-2; the D gene is possibly TRBD1 (6 bases). This CDR3 is built from 15 residues. The ends were cut back, 2 bases at V and 8 bases at J, with 18 bases in the middle. From germline, CDR1 is MNHEY and CDR2 SMNVEV (reference sequence). The CDR3 DNA reads TGTGCCAGCAGTTTACAATATTCCACAGGGTCCGGCTACACCTTC. Translated, it gives CASSLQYSTGSGYTF.

The chain employs TRBV19 and TRBJ2-7, with D unclear. Trimming pared 4 bases from V and 3 bases from J, leaving 4 bases between. The CDR3 is made up of 11 amino acids. Germline V gene lookup returns CDR1 LNHDA and CDR2 SQIVND (reference sequence). This chain's CDR3 is CASSNIYEQYF. CDR3 bases: TGTGCCAGTAGTAATATCTACGAGCAGTACTTC. The complete variable domain, with remaining parts taken from reference TRBV19 and TRBJ2-7, reads DGGITQSPKYLFRKEGQNVTLSCEQNLNHDAMYWYRQDPGQGLRLIYYSQIVNDFQKGDIAEGYSVSREKKESFPLTVTSAQKNPTAFYLCASSNIYEQYFGPGTRLTVT.

The V call is TRBV7-9, the J call TRBJ1-3; D unclear. The CDR3 runs to 14 residues. CDR1 is SEHNR and CDR2 is FQNEAQ in the germline V gene (reference sequence). Trimming removed 4 bases at V and 0 bases at J, with 7 bases between. For the CDR3, the DNA is TGTGCCAGCAGCTCACGAAGCTCTGGAAACACCATATATTTT. Translation: CASSSRSSGNTIYF.

The CDR3 region has the DNA TGTGCCAGCAGCCAGCTTAACCCCAGGGGGCTCGATCAGCCCCAGCATTTT. Translating gives CASSQLNPRGLDQPQHF. The rearrangement uses TRBV4-2 and TRBJ1-5, with TRBD1 matching over 8 bases. CDR1 LGHNA and CDR2 YNFKEQ come from the germline V gene. Trimming at V came to 3 bases and at J to 5 bases, leaving 12 bases not matched to a gene. The CDR3 consists of 17 residues.

V and J are TRBV7-9 and TRBJ1-1, with TRBD1 matching over 11 bases. CDR1 is SEHNR, CDR2 FQNEAQ, per germline (reference sequence). The CDR3 runs 15 residues. J gave up 5 bases and V 4 bases, and 6 bases lay outside the gene matches. CDR3 sequence: CASSSGTGGGTEAFF. The CDR3 DNA follows: TGTGCCAGCAGCTCGGGGACAGGGGGTGGAACTGAAGCTTTCTTT.

The chain has TRBV6-6 and TRBJ2-7; D may correspond to TRBD1 or TRBD2 (6 bases each). V dropped 2 bases and J dropped 0 bases, with 8 bases sitting between them. CDR1 is MNHNY, CDR2 SVGAGI, per germline (reference sequence). This CDR3 comprises 14 residues. In DNA form, the CDR3 reads TGTGCCAGCAGTTACGAGGGGGGCTCCTACGAGCAGTACTTC. This codes for CASSYEGGSYEQYF.

The V and J genes are TRBV2 and TRBJ1-2, with unresolved D. The V end lost 8 bases, the J end lost 8 bases, and 18 bases lay between the germline ends. Germline-derived CDR1 and CDR2 are SNHLY and FYNNEI. This CDR3 comprises 13 residues. The CDR3 DNA is TGTGCCAGCCTCCGTCTAGGGTCGGGAGGCTACACCTTC. This encodes CASLRLGSGGYTF.

The gene calls are TRBV2 and TRBJ2-5, with 11 positions matching TRBD2. Germline V gene lookup returns CDR1 SNHLY and CDR2 FYNNEI. This CDR3 spans 14 amino acids. V shed 5 bases, J shed 5 bases, and the junction held 4 bases outside the gene matches. As DNA, the CDR3 is TGTGCCAGCAGTCTAGCGGGAGGAGGGGAGACCCAGTACTTC. As protein: CASSLAGGGETQYF. The entire variable domain, with the rest obtained from reference TRBV2 and TRBJ2-5, is as follows: EPEVTQTPSHQVTQMGQEVILRCVPISNHLYFYWYRQILGQKVEFLVSFYNNEISEKSEIFDDQFSVERPDGSNFTLKIRSTKLEDSAMYFCASSLAGGGETQYFGPGTRLLVL.

This rearrangement joins TRBV7-9 to TRBJ2-7; D remains unclear. The ends were cut back, 6 bases at V and 0 bases at J, with 18 bases in the middle. There are 16 residues in the CDR3. The germline V gene encodes CDR1 SEHNR and CDR2 FQNEAQ (reference sequence). Here the CDR3 reads CASSHYNGESSYEQYF. The CDR3 nucleotides read TGTGCCAGCAGTCATTATAACGGAGAGAGCTCCTACGAGCAGTACTTC.

The rearrangement links TRBV7-9 to TRBJ1-2, with D maybe TRBD1 (5 bases). Looked up from germline, CDR1 is SEHNR and CDR2 is FQNEAQ (reference sequence). V lost 4 bases and J lost 7, with 10 bases in between. The CDR3 covers 12 residues. DNA for the CDR3: TGTGCCAGCAGCTCCCCGCAGGGTGGCTACACCTTC. It translates to CASSSPQGGYTF.

The rearrangement uses TRBV6-1 and TRBJ2-1; TRBD1 might be the D (6 bases). The CDR3 sequence is 14 residues long. Between the trimmed V and J ends, which lost 0 bases and 5 bases, there was a span of 8 bases. Germline V CDR1 and CDR2: MNHNS, SASEGT. The CDR3 sequence: CASSEAGHNNEQFF. CDR3 nucleotides: TGTGCCAGCAGTGAAGCGGGACACAACAATGAGCAGTTCTTC.

The chain carries TRBV6-5 and TRBJ1-2; D gene unclear. Germline V gives CDR1 MNHEY, CDR2 SVGAGI. The V gene lost 6 bases and the J gene lost 7 bases, with 12 bases spanning the gap. The CDR3 has 12 residues. CDR3 protein: CASRGFRSGYTF. CDR3 nucleotides: TGTGCCAGCAGAGGGTTCAGATCTGGCTACACCTTC.

The chain recombines TRBV7-9 with TRBJ1-1; unclear D gene. V lost 1 base, J lost 3 bases, and 12 bases lay in between. Germline values: CDR1 SEHNR, CDR2 FQNEAQ (reference sequence). The CDR3 is made up of 15 amino acids. The CDR3 bases are TGTGCCAGCAGCTTAGGTCCGGGTGGGTACACTGAAGCTTTCTTT. Amino acid sequence: CASSLGPGGYTEAFF.